The next 15 T cell receptor beta chains were all read from a single sample in a study of T cell responses to AZD1222 COVID-19 vaccine. The assay was immunoSEQ multiplex PCR, and TCRdb's table has in-frame clones only and misses some. The sample contains about 60,000 clones, more than 60% of which appear only once. The sample in question was peripheral blood, obtained 28 days after the second AZD1222 dose. The source is an adult who received the AZD1222 COVID-19 vaccine.

Concerning this clone itself: This specimen includes other DNA sequences encoding the same CDR3. The rearrangement joins TRBV19 to TRBJ2-1; possible D gene TRBD1, 7 bases. Trimming removed 2 bases from V and 1 base from J, with 9 bases in between. This CDR3 contains 15 residues. Germline lookup yields CDR1 LNHDA and CDR2 SQIVND (reference sequence). Here the CDR3 reads CASSIPGGSYNEQFF. Here the CDR3 DNA reads TGTGCCAGTAGTATACCAGGGGGGTCCTACAATGAGCAGTTCTTC. The full variable domain, its missing parts supplied by reference TRBV19 and TRBJ2-1, is DGGITQSPKYLFRKEGQNVTLSCEQNLNHDAMYWYRQDPGQGLRLIYYSQIVNDFQKGDIAEGYSVSREKKESFPLTVTSAQKNPTAFYLCASSIPGGSYNEQFFGPGTRLTVL.

The V call is TRBV2, the J call TRBJ1-1, with D perhaps TRBD1 (6 bases). V was trimmed by 7 bases and J by 0 bases, leaving 15 bases between them. The CDR3 is 15 amino acids. Per the germline V gene, CDR1 is SNHLY and CDR2 is FYNNEI. CDR3 loop: CASTPKGGVNTEAFF. CDR3 nucleotide sequence: TGTGCCAGCACTCCTAAGGGGGGAGTGAACACTGAAGCTTTCTTT.

The CDR3 is CASSLWSSYEQYF. CDR3 DNA sequence: TGTGCCAGCAGCTTGTGGAGCTCCTACGAGCAGTACTTC. This sequence joins TRBV5-4 and TRBJ2-7; no clear D gene. CDR1 is SGHNT and CDR2 is YYREEE in the germline V gene (reference sequence). This CDR3 has 13 amino acids. Trimming removed 1 base from V and 0 bases from J, with 5 bases in between.

V and J are TRBV4-3 and TRBJ2-2; 9 bases map to TRBD1. Trimming cost V 0 bases and J 5 bases; bases outside gene matches: 13. The CDR3 runs 19 residues. CDR1 is LGHNA, CDR2 YSLEER, per germline. The CDR3 sequence: CASSQDMPAGTGMTGELFF. The CDR3 DNA follows: TGCGCCAGCAGCCAAGATATGCCTGCCGGGACAGGGATGACCGGGGAGCTGTTTTTT.

This clone was counted a single time. The gene calls are TRBV7-2 and TRBJ2-1, with D perhaps being TRBD1 or TRBD2 (5 bases each). The CDR3 length is 14 residues. Germline CDR1 and CDR2: SGHTA and FQGNSA. V dropped 1 base and J dropped 6 bases, with 10 bases sitting between them. The CDR3 DNA sequence: TGTGCCAGCAGCTTAGGGGGGACCCGCAATGAGCAGTTCTTC. Translating it yields CASSLGGTRNEQFF.

This clone was observed a few times. This chain links TRBV6-4 with TRBJ1-2; D uncertain. Trimming stripped 0 bases from V and 7 bases from J, with 12 bases between. Germline V gives CDR1 MRHNA, CDR2 SNTAGT. The CDR3 sequence is 14 residues long. In nucleotides, the CDR3 is TGTGCCAGCAGTGACTCGAGTGTTTGGGGTGGCTACACCTTC. It specifies CASSDSSVWGGYTF.

The chain links TRBV5-1 to TRBJ1-5; TRBD1 agrees at 8 bases. The J segment lost 2 bases and the V segment lost 4 bases, leaving 2 bases of the junction unmatched. Germline loops: CDR1 SGHRS, CDR2 YFSETQ. This CDR3 contains 14 residues. The CDR3 coding sequence is TGCGCCAGCAGCCAACAGGGGGGCAATCAGCCCCAGCATTTT. Protein: CASSQQGGNQPQHF.

The chain links TRBV19 to TRBJ1-2, with 8 nucleotides matching TRBD1. The germline gives CDR1 LNHDA, CDR2 SQIVND (reference sequence). Trimming at V came to 5 bases and at J to 2 bases, leaving 10 bases not matched to a gene. CDR3 size: 16 residues. In DNA, the CDR3 is TGTGCCAGTAGTGCTTTCCGGGACAGGAGCAACTATGGCTACACCTTC. It encodes CASSAFRDRSNYGYTF.

The rearrangement uses TRBV28 and TRBJ2-7, with 9 bases matching TRBD1. After removal of 5 bases from V and 4 bases from J, the junction contained 6 bases not matched to a gene. This CDR3 region has 14 residues. Germline assignment: CDR1 MDHEN and CDR2 SYDVKM. The CDR3: CASSPGQGKYEQYF. CDR3 nucleotides: TGTGCCAGCAGTCCGGGACAGGGAAAATACGAGCAGTACTTC.

The chain recombines TRBV7-8 with TRBJ1-4, with a possible D match to TRBD1 (6 bases). The CDR3 has 15 residues. CDR1 is SGHVS, CDR2 FQNEAQ, per germline. The V and J ends lost 0 bases and 8 bases respectively, with 13 bases between them. The CDR3 sequence: CASSLALGGREKLFF. The CDR3 coding sequence is TGTGCCAGCAGCTTAGCGTTGGGGGGCCGGGAAAAACTGTTTTTT.

For the CDR3, the DNA is TGTGCCAGCAGCCCCTATGAAGCAGTCGGTTACACTGAAGCTTTCTTT. The encoded protein is CASSPYEAVGYTEAFF. The V gene is TRBV6-2 or TRBV6-3, the J gene TRBJ1-1; D remains ambiguous. V gave up 6 bases and J gave up 3 bases, with 20 bases separating them. Per germline, CDR1 MNHEY and CDR2 SVGEGT. The CDR3 extends over 16 amino acids.

In this sample, this clone turned up once. The CDR3 DNA follows: TGTGCCAGTAGAACGGGACAGCAGAATCAGCCCCAGCATTTT. Translation gives CASRTGQQNQPQHF. This chain uses TRBV19 with TRBJ1-5, with 7 bases aligning to TRBD1. CDR3 length equals 14 residues. With V trimmed by 6 bases and J by 4 bases, 6 bases remained unmatched. The germline gives CDR1 LNHDA, CDR2 SQIVND (reference sequence). The whole variable domain, remainder taken from reference TRBV19 and TRBJ1-5, is DGGITQSPKYLFRKEGQNVTLSCEQNLNHDAMYWYRQDPGQGLRLIYYSQIVNDFQKGDIAEGYSVSREKKESFPLTVTSAQKNPTAFYLCASRTGQQNQPQHFGDGTRLSIL.

The genes are TRBV6-5 and TRBJ1-2; D remains ambiguous. Between the trimmed V and J ends, which lost 5 bases and 6 bases, there was a span of 13 bases. This CDR3 contains 13 residues. The germline CDR1 and CDR2 sequences are MNHEY and SVGAGI. CDR3 nucleotides: TGTGCCAGCAGTCGCTTGGGCGAAAATGGCTACACCTTC. It specifies CASSRLGENGYTF.

The chain recombines TRBV29-1 with TRBJ1-2; D remains unclear. Germline lookup yields CDR1 SQVTM and CDR2 ANQGSEA. CDR3 length: 15 residues. Trimming took 6 bases from V and 8 from J, leaving 25 bases between them. CDR3 loop: CSVVSMTALLEGYTF. DNA for the CDR3: TGCAGCGTAGTATCTATGACGGCCCTATTAGAAGGCTACACCTTC.

V gene TRBV14 combines with J gene TRBJ1-2, with 8 positions matching TRBD1. Germline values: CDR1 SGHDN, CDR2 FVKESK. CDR3 length equals 14 residues. Trimming cost V 4 bases and J 4 bases; bases outside gene matches: 5. CDR3 sequence: CASSPRTGSYGYTF. The DNA of the CDR3 is TGTGCCAGCAGCCCCCGGACAGGGTCCTATGGCTACACCTTC.